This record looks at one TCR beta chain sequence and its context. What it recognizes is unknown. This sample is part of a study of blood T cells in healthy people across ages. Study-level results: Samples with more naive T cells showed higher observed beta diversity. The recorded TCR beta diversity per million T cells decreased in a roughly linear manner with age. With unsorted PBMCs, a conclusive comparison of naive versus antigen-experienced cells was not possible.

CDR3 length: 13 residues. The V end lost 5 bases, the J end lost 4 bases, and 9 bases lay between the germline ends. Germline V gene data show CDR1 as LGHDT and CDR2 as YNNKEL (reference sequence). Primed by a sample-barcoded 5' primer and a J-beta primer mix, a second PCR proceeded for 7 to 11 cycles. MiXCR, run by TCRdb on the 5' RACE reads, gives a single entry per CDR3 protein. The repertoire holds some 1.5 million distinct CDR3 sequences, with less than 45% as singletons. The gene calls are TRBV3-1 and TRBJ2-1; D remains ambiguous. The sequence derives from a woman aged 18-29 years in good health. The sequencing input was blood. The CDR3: CASSTATYNEQFF. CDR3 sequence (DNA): TGTGCCAGCAGCACCGCGACTTACAATGAGCAGTTCTTC.